The clone carrying this T cell receptor (beta chain) has ten or more counts. Its target is not known. The CDR3 extends over 14 amino acids. Trimming pared 0 bases from V and 6 bases from J, leaving 9 bases between. CDR1 is MRHNA and CDR2 is SNTAGT in the germline V gene. The study built unsorted libraries from 2 million PBMCs kept at -80 C. The sample comes from a study of neurological immune-mediated disorders. General study results and limits: HTLV-1-associated myelopathy had the most TCR clonal expansion, while multiple sclerosis had the least, a level that fell below healthy controls. The repertoires of 18 of 34 multiple sclerosis patients fell into one related-CDR3 cluster (a possible signature) under phylogenetic grouping.

Sequencing runs each yielded over 200 million TCR-beta sequences from 15-18 subjects. TCRdb reanalysed the 5' RACE reads using MiXCR and keeps one entry per CDR3 protein. The profile shows some 50,000 distinct CDR3 sequences, about 2% of them singletons. The source of this sequence is a woman between 40 and 55 years old with multiple sclerosis. Sequencing used PBMCs. The chain couples TRBV6-4 to TRBJ2-1; D is unresolved. CDR3 sequence reads: CASSDSGESNEQFF. CDR3 in DNA: TGTGCCAGCAGTGACTCTGGGGAATCCAATGAGCAGTTCTTC.